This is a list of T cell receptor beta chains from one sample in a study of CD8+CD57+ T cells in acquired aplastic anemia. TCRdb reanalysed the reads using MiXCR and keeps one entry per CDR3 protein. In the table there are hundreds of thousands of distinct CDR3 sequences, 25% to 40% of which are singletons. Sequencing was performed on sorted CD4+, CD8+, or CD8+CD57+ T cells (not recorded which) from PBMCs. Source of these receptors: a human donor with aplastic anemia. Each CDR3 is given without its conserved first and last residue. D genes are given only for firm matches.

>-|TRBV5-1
ASSFTWGHTGELF
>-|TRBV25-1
ASSLGSQVGEKLF
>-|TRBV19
ASSGVWQPQH
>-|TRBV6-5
ASSYTALSAGYTEAF
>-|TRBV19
ASSNPSRAGNT
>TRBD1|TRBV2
ASKGQADYEQY
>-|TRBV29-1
SVASGRDQPQH
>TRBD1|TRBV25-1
ASSGGQGLNGYT
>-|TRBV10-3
AISGGREDTEAF
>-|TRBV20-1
SARDAKQGWQPQH
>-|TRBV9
ASSVVATSLDNEQF
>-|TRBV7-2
ASSSSGRGSEAF
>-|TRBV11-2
ASSLEVSSRTEAF
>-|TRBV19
ASSARDKSSYEQY
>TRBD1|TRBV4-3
ASSQDLTGFSTDTQY
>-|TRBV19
ASSIDHGRRGTEAF
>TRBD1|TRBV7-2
ASRGQGAPYEQY
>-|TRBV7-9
ASSPTLYGAEAF
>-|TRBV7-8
ASSPGGDIQY
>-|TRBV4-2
ASSQGSASETYEQY
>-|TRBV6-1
ASSGVGRGGNTIY
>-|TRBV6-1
ASAPGGGEGQPQH
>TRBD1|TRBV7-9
ASSSGQGTIQY
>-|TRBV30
AWSFGAAGNQPQH
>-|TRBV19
ASHSWRDAYGYT
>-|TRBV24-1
ATSDFESQGGTQY
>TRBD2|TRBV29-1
IAGPDTQY
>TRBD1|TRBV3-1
ASSQIGQGWPDTQY